The 26 T cell receptor beta chains below come from one sample, sequenced in a study of T cell responses to AZD1222 COVID-19 vaccine. Here immunoSEQ multiplex PCR was the method, and the copy in TCRdb shows in-frame clones only, minus some. The sample has nearly 110,000 clones, around 90% seen once. The material sequenced was peripheral blood, taken 28 days after the second AZD1222 dose. These receptors all stem from an adult who received the AZD1222 COVID-19 vaccine.

The genes are TRBV6-4 and TRBJ1-6, with 9 bases fitting TRBD1. With 6 bases clipped from V and 7 bases from J, the junction kept 4 bases outside the gene matches. Germline assignment: CDR1 MRHNA and CDR2 SNTAGT. CDR3 size: 14 residues. CDR3 residues: CASSRDRVNSPLHF. The CDR3 DNA follows: TGTGCCAGCAGCCGGGACAGGGTGAATTCACCCCTCCACTTT.

The V and J genes are TRBV7-8 and TRBJ2-2; TRBD2 might be the D (6 bases). This CDR3 has 14 residues. Trimming stripped 5 bases from V and 9 bases from J, with 16 bases between. CDR1 and CDR2 from the germline V gene are SGHVS and FQNEAQ. DNA of the CDR3: TGTGCCAGCAGCCCGCGGAGGGGAGGTTGGGAGCTGTTTTTT. Protein sequence: CASSPRRGGWELFF.

This chain connects TRBV6-6 to TRBJ2-7; TRBD1 aligns across 8 bases. CDR3 size: 15 residues. The ends lost 6 bases at V and 3 bases at J; junction bases unmatched: 10. The V gene's germline CDR1 is MNHNY and CDR2 SVGAGI (reference sequence). CDR3 sequence (DNA): TGTGCCAGCAGCGACGGACAGGGTGGATTCTACGAGCAGTACTTC. Its protein product is CASSDGQGGFYEQYF.

The chain recombines TRBV28 with TRBJ2-7; no clear D. This CDR3 contains 13 residues. The germline V gene has CDR1 MDHEN and CDR2 SYDVKM. Deletions cut 3 bases from V and 4 bases from J, with 10 bases between. This chain's CDR3 is CASSLASVYEQYF. The CDR3 DNA reads TGTGCCAGCAGTTTGGCGTCTGTTTACGAGCAGTACTTC.

This clone appeared a single time. The genes are TRBV7-2 and TRBJ2-3; 7 bases fit TRBD2. V lost 5 bases and J lost 0; bases outside the gene matches: 14. This CDR3 region has 18 residues. From germline, CDR1 is SGHTA and CDR2 FQGNSA. The CDR3 region has the DNA TGTGCCAGCAGCCAAGGTTATGGAGCGGGGACTAGCACAGATACGCAGTATTTT. Amino acid sequence: CASSQGYGAGTSTDTQYF.

The DNA of the CDR3 is TGTGCCAGCAGTTCCGGACCCCGAAACACCATATATTTT. It is translated as CASSSGPRNTIYF. V and J are TRBV12-3 or TRBV12-4 and TRBJ1-3, with unresolved D. V lost 4 bases and J lost 5, with 9 bases in between. The CDR3 spans 13 residues.

The rearrangement links TRBV7-9 to TRBJ1-6; 8 bases fit TRBD1. The CDR3 extends over 14 amino acids. The germline gives CDR1 SEHNR, CDR2 FQNEAQ (reference sequence). The trim removed 5 bases at V and 7 bases at J, leaving 4 bases unmatched. CDR3 loop: CASSPGQENSPLHF. The CDR3 nucleotides are TGTGCCAGCAGCCCGGGACAGGAGAATTCACCCCTCCACTTT.

The CDR3 sequence is CASRILAVQYF. CDR3 nucleotide sequence: TGTGCCAGCAGGATACTAGCGGTACAGTATTTT. The chain employs TRBV7-2 and TRBJ2-3; 8 bases line up with TRBD2. The CDR3 is 11 residues long. The V segment lost 6 bases and the J segment 12 bases; nucleotides outside the gene matches: 5. Germline CDR1 is SGHTA and CDR2 is FQGNSA.

V gene TRBV7-6 combines with J gene TRBJ1-5; D not certain. The CDR3 has 15 residues. CDR1 and CDR2 (germline): SGHVS, FNYEAQ. Trimming cost V 1 base and J 4 bases, with 11 bases left between them. The CDR3 reads CASSLDLAGNQPQHF. The CDR3 DNA reads TGTGCCAGCAGCTTAGATCTGGCGGGGAATCAGCCCCAGCATTTT.

This chain joins TRBV3-1 (or the pseudogene TRBV3-2) and TRBJ2-2; unclear D gene. V dropped 2 bases and J dropped 6 bases, with 7 bases sitting between them. Germline lookup yields CDR1 LGHDT and CDR2 YNNKEL (reference sequence). The CDR3 sequence is 13 residues long. CDR3: CASSQSRPGELFF. The CDR3 nucleotides are TGTGCCAGCAGCCAATCACGGCCCGGGGAGCTGTTTTTT.

CDR3 DNA sequence: TGTGCCTGCGGAGGGAACTATGGCTACACCTTC. Translation gives CACGGNYGYTF. V and J are TRBV19 and TRBJ1-2, with D unclear. V lost 11 bases and J lost 2, with 9 bases in between. Looked up from germline, CDR1 is LNHDA and CDR2 is SQIVND (reference sequence). The CDR3 is 11 residues long.

CDR3 nucleotides: TGTGCCACCGAAAGGGGGGCGCTTGGCTACACCTTC. Translation: CATERGALGYTF. The rearrangement joins TRBV19 to TRBJ1-2; possibly TRBD1 for D (6 bases). Germline V gene data show CDR1 as LNHDA and CDR2 as SQIVND (reference sequence). The V end was cut by 10 bases, the J end by 7 bases, with 16 bases between. CDR3 length: 12 amino acids.

The chain is built from TRBV2 and TRBJ2-1, with 11 bases identical to TRBD2. The trim removed 9 bases at V and 4 bases at J, leaving 8 bases unmatched. This CDR3 has 15 residues. Per germline, CDR1 SNHLY and CDR2 FYNNEI. The CDR3 reads CARATGLADYNEQFF. The DNA for the CDR3 is TGTGCCAGGGCTACGGGACTAGCGGATTACAATGAGCAGTTCTTC.

The chain combines TRBV7-3 with TRBJ2-6; D might be TRBD1 (5 bases). The germline V gene has CDR1 SGHTA and CDR2 FQGTGA. Between the trimmed V and J ends, which lost 1 base and 1 base, there was a span of 23 bases. The CDR3 contains 21 residues. This CDR3 is CASSLIGQFRVPLSGANVLTF. The CDR3 region has the DNA TGTGCCAGCAGCTTAATTGGACAATTTAGGGTTCCGCTTTCTGGGGCCAACGTCCTGACTTTC.

The chain recombines TRBV19 with TRBJ1-5, with unresolved D. The germline gives CDR1 LNHDA, CDR2 SQIVND (reference sequence). V was clipped by 3 bases and J by 0 bases, with 18 bases between them. The CDR3 loop spans 18 amino acids. Here the CDR3 reads CASSIGHFRIYSNQPQHF. The DNA of the CDR3 is TGTGCCAGTAGTATTGGGCACTTTAGGATATATAGCAATCAGCCCCAGCATTTT.

The chain couples TRBV21-1 to TRBJ2-2; the DNA was not compared with TRBD2, the D call given in the table. TRBV21-1 is a known pseudogene. The CDR3 consists of 16 residues. DNA for the CDR3: TGTGCCAGCAGCAAGGGTACTAGCGGTAACACCGGGGAGCTGTTTTTT. Translated, it gives CASSKGTSGNTGELFF.

The chain uses TRBV6-1 and TRBJ2-7; perhaps D is TRBD1 or TRBD2 (5 bases each). The germline gives CDR1 MNHNS, CDR2 SASEGT. The CDR3 contains 15 residues. Trimming shortened V by 2 bases and J by 4 bases, and 15 bases separated the two germline ends. CDR3 amino acids: CASSERSDGGYEQYF. DNA for the CDR3: TGTGCCAGCAGTGAAAGAAGTGATGGGGGATACGAGCAGTACTTC.

The chain couples TRBV6-5 to TRBJ2-7; possible D gene TRBD1, 6 bases. Trimming took 2 bases from V and 4 from J, leaving 12 bases between them. The CDR3 is 14 residues long. The V gene's germline CDR1 is MNHEY and CDR2 SVGAGI. In nucleotides, the CDR3 is TGTGCCAGCAGTTACCAGGACAGCTCTTACGAGCAGTACTTC. Amino acids: CASSYQDSSYEQYF.

The chain couples TRBV7-9 to TRBJ1-1; 10 bases agree with TRBD1. The CDR3 runs 14 residues. Trimming took 6 bases from V and 4 from J; bases not matched to a gene: 5. CDR1 is SEHNR and CDR2 is FQNEAQ in the germline V gene (reference sequence). This CDR3 reads CASSRQGAVTEAFF. In DNA, the CDR3 is TGTGCCAGCAGTCGACAGGGGGCGGTCACTGAAGCTTTCTTT.

This clone was detected only a few times. This sequence joins TRBV2 and TRBJ1-5; the D gene is possibly TRBD1 (5 bases). The CDR3 runs 16 residues. V shed 3 bases and J shed 4 bases, with 16 bases lying between them. Germline CDR1 reads SNHLY; CDR2 reads FYNNEI. The CDR3 sequence: CASSEVGRGGNQPQHF. The CDR3 DNA reads as TGTGCCAGCAGTGAGGTGGGTCGGGGGGGGAATCAGCCCCAGCATTTT. The full variable domain, completed using reference TRBV2 and TRBJ1-5, is EPEVTQTPSHQVTQMGQEVILRCVPISNHLYFYWYRQILGQKVEFLVSFYNNEISEKSEIFDDQFSVERPDGSNFTLKIRSTKLEDSAMYFCASSEVGRGGNQPQHFGDGTRLSIL.

V is TRBV5-4 and J is TRBJ2-3; D might be TRBD1 (5 bases). Germline CDR1 and CDR2: SGHNT and YYREEE (reference sequence). V lost 0 bases, J lost 11 bases, and 19 bases lay in between. The CDR3 length is 15 residues. CDR3 sequence: CASSLVAGPGQGQYF. DNA of the CDR3: TGTGCCAGCAGCTTGGTGGCAGGTCCTGGCCAGGGGCAGTATTTT.

The V gene is TRBV9, the J gene TRBJ2-5; D is ambiguous. CDR3 size: 15 residues. Trimming took off 0 bases at V and 2 bases at J, with 11 bases between the two ends. The germline gives CDR1 SGDLS, CDR2 YYNGEE. The CDR3 region is CASSVVWGSQETQYF. As DNA, the CDR3 is TGTGCCAGCAGCGTAGTATGGGGAAGTCAAGAGACCCAGTACTTC.

The chain links TRBV18 to TRBJ1-2; a possible D gene is TRBD1 (6 bases). V lost 3 bases and J lost 5, with 13 bases in between. Germline V lookup: CDR1 KGHSH, CDR2 LQKENI. This CDR3 spans 14 amino acids. The CDR3 is CASSPDGQPYGYTF. The CDR3 DNA reads TGTGCCAGCTCACCCGACGGACAGCCGTATGGCTACACCTTC.

V is TRBV5-6 and J is TRBJ2-7; possible D gene TRBD2, 7 bases. Germline V gene lookup returns CDR1 SGHDT and CDR2 YYEEEE. The V end lost 1 base, the J end lost 2 bases, and 13 bases lay between the germline ends. The CDR3 spans 15 residues. The CDR3 here is CASSLNARGPYEQYF. The DNA for the CDR3 is TGTGCCAGCAGCTTGAACGCGCGGGGGCCCTACGAGCAGTACTTC.

This chain links TRBV5-1 with TRBJ2-1, with D possibly TRBD1 on 6 matching bases. This CDR3 contains 16 residues. The germline gives CDR1 SGHRS, CDR2 YFSETQ. Trimming took off 4 bases at V and 2 bases at J, with 16 bases between the two ends. This chain's CDR3 is CASSTLGASAYNEQFF. CDR3 sequence (DNA): TGCGCCAGCAGCACCCTGGGGGCCTCAGCCTACAATGAGCAGTTCTTC.

The chain employs TRBV6-5 and TRBJ2-5, with D possibly TRBD2 on 7 matching bases. The CDR3 covers 16 residues. Germline V CDR1 and CDR2: MNHEY, SVGAGI. V was clipped by 0 bases and J by 5 bases, with 16 bases between them. CDR3 coding DNA: TGTGCCAGCAGTTACTCGAGATCGGGGGGCCGTGAGACCCAGTACTTC. Translating gives CASSYSRSGGRETQYF.